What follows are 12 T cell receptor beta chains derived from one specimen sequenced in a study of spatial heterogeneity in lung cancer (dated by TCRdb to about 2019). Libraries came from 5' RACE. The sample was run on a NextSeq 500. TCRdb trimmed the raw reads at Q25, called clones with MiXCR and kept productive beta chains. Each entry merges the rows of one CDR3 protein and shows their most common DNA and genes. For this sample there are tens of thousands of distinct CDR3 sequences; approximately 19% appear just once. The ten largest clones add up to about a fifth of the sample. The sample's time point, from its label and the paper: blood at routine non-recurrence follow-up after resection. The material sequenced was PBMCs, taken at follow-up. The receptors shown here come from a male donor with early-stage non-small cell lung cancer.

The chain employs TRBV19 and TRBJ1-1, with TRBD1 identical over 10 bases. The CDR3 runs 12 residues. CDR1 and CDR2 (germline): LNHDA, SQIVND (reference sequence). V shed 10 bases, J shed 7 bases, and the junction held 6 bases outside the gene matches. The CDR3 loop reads CATSTGGIEAFF. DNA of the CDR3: TGTGCCACTTCGACAGGGGGCATTGAAGCTTTCTTT.

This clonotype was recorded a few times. The CDR3 loop reads CASSEGIANYEQYV. CDR3 DNA sequence: TGTGCCAGCAGTGAAGGGATAGCCAACTACGAGCAGTACGTC. The chain joins TRBV6-1 to TRBJ2-7; no firm D call. This CDR3 region has 14 residues. The germline gives CDR1 MNHNS, CDR2 SASEGT. V was trimmed by 1 base and J by 3 bases, leaving 10 bases between them.

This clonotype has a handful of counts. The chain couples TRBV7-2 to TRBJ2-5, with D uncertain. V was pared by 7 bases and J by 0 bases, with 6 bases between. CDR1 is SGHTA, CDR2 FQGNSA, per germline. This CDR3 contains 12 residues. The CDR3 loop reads CASTPYQETQYF. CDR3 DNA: TGTGCCAGCACTCCCTACCAAGAGACCCAGTACTTC.

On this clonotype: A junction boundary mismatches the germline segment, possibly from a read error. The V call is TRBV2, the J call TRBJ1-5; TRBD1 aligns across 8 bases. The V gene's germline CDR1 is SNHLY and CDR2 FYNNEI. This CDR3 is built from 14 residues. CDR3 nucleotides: TGTGCCAGCAGTGAAGGGACAGGGAATCGGCCCCAGCATTTT. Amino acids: CASSEGTGNRPQHF.

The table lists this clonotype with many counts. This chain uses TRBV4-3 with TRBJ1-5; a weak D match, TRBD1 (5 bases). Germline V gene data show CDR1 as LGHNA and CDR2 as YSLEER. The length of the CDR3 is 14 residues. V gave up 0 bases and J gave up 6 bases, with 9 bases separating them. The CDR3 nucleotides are TGCGCCAGCAGCCAAGATACCAGGGCTCAGCCCCAGCATTTT. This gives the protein CASSQDTRAQPQHF.

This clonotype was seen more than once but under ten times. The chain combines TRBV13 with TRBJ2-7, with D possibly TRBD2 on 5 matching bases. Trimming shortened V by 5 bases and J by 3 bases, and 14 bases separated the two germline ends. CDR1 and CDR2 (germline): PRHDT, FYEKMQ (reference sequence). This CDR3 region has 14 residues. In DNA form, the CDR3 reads TGTGCCAGCAGCCCCTCCAGCGGAGTCTACGAGCAGTACTTC. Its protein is CASSPSSGVYEQYF.

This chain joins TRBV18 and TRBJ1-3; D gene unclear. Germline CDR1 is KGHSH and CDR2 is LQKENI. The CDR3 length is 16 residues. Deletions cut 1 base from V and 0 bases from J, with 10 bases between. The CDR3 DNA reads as TGTGCCAGCTCACCACTACAGACAAGCTCTGGAAACACCATATATTTT. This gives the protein CASSPLQTSSGNTIYF.

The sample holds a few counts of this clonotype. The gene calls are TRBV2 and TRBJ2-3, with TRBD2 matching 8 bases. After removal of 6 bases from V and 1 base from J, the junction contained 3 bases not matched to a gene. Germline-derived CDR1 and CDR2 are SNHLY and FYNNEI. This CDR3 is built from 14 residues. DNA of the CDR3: TGTGCCAGCAGAGGGACTAGTGGCACAGATACGCAGTATTTT. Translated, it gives CASRGTSGTDTQYF.

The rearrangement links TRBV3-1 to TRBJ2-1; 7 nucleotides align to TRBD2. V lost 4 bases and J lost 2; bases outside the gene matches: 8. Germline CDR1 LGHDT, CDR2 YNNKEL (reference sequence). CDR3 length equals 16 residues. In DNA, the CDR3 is TGTGCCAGCAGCCCGGTTAGCGGGTCCCCCTACAATGAGCAGTTCTTC. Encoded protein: CASSPVSGSPYNEQFF.

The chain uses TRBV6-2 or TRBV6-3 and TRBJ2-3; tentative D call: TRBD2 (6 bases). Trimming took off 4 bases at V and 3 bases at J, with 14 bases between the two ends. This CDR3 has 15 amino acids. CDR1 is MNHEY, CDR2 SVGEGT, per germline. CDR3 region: CASSSHLGGTDTQYF. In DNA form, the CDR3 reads TGTGCCAGCAGTTCCCATCTAGGAGGGACAGATACGCAGTATTTT.

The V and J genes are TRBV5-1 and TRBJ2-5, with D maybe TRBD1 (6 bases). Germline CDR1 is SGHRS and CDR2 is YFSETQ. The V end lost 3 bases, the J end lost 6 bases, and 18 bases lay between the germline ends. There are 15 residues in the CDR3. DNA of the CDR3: TGCGCCAGCAGCTCCCAAACGAACAGGGTCAAGACCCAGTACTTC. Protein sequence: CASSSQTNRVKTQYF.

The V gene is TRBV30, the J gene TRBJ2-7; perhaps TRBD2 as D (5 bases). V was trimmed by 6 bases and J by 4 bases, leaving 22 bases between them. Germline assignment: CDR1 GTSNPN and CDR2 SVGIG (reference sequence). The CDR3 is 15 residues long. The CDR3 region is CACLEEQKLGYEQYF. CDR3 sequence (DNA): TGTGCCTGTTTAGAGGAGCAAAAACTAGGATACGAGCAGTACTTC. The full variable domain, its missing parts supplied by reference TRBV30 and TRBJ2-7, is SQTIHQWPATLVQPVGSPLSLECTVEGTSNPNLYWYRQAAGRGLQLLFYSVGIGQISSEVPQNLSASRPQDRQFILSSKKLLLSDSGFYLCACLEEQKLGYEQYFGPGTRLTVT.